These T cell receptor beta chains were read from a single sample in a study of T cell changes during pregnancy in multiple sclerosis. Generated by immunoSEQ multiplex PCR, the TCRdb table keeps only in-frame clones and is missing some. The table lists 84,000 or so clones, 94% of them singletons. This sample comprised peripheral blood, obtained in the third trimester of pregnancy. The receptor source for this set is a female donor with multiple sclerosis, enrolled in a pregnancy study. Both conserved end residues are part of each CDR3. A D gene is named only where the DNA matches it firmly. For some rows the clone size is stated as once, few or many, or as a class when expanded; others skip it.

TRBD2	TRBV30	TRBJ2-7	-	CAWTSGGAAQYF	TGTGCCTGGACTAGCGGGGGGGCCGCGCAGTACTTC
-	TRBV7-9	TRBJ1-1	-	CASSLSERTEAFF	TGTGCCAGCAGCTTATCCGAGAGAACTGAAGCTTTCTTT
-	TRBV29-1	TRBJ2-7	-	CSVGDLTSYEQYF	TGCAGCGTTGGAGATCTGACTAGCTACGAGCAGTACTTC
-	TRBV5-1	TRBJ1-4	-	CASSLGRASNEKLFF	TGCGCCAGCAGCTTGGGGCGGGCATCTAATGAAAAACTGTTTTTT
-	TRBV5-6	TRBJ2-3	-	CASSPGTSDTQYF	TGTGCCAGCAGCCCCGGGACTTCAGATACGCAGTATTTT
TRBD2	TRBV11-2	TRBJ2-5	-	CASSLEALAGKETQYF	TGTGCCAGCAGCTTAGAGGCACTAGCGGGAAAAGAGACCCAGTACTTC
TRBD2	TRBV2	TRBJ2-2	once	CASKPTSGGQVTGELFF	TGTGCCAGCAAACCAACTAGCGGGGGGCAAGTCACCGGGGAGCTGTTTTTT
-	TRBV7-9	TRBJ2-5	-	CASSPLSQETQYF	TGTGCCAGCAGCCCCCTCAGCCAAGAGACCCAGTACTTC
TRBD2	TRBV5-4	TRBJ2-7	-	CASSQDPSGVLGEQYF	TGTGCCAGCAGCCAGGACCCTAGCGGGGTTTTAGGCGAGCAGTACTTC
TRBD2	TRBV15	TRBJ2-3	-	CATSTGLAGGTDTQYF	TGTGCCACCAGCACGGGACTAGCGGGGGGCACAGATACGCAGTATTTT